This is a list of T cell receptor beta chains from one sample in a study of shared clonotypes between healthy human individuals. Using immunoSEQ multiplex PCR, the repertoire was profiled, and TCRdb retains in-frame clones only, with some absent. Among about 1.1 million clones listed, around three quarters were seen once. Material: memory CD4+ T cells from PBMCs. The origin of the receptors is a man in his late teens or twenties in good health. Some clones in this sample may be carry-over from other donors' samples. The conserved cysteine and the conserved F or W are not part of the CDR3 here. Expanded clones are given a class, and other clones once, few, many or no size at all.

>TRBV19|TRBJ2-5|few|14
ASSNPPGVRLETQY
>TRBV6-1|TRBJ2-7|NA|11
ASERDGLYEQY
>TRBV5-4|TRBJ2-5|NA|13
ASSLGPGVGETQY
>TRBV20-1|TRBJ2-7|NA|9
SASEENEQY
>TRBV11-3|TRBJ2-5|NA|13
ASSLGTSGRETQY
>TRBV7-8|TRBJ2-7|NA|14
ASSDASARSSYEQY
>TRBV30|TRBJ2-7|NA|14
AWGNRNSDPNYEQY
>TRBV7-9|TRBJ2-1|NA|14
ASSSRTGTSYNEQF
>TRBV7-9|TRBJ1-2|NA|14
ASSLGTLGRNYGYT
>TRBV5-1|TRBJ1-4|NA|13
ASRQAGLTNEKLF
>TRBV7-2|TRBJ2-7|NA|12
ASSATQGPYEQY
>TRBV7-2|TRBJ1-4|NA|11
ASSLTRDEKLF
>TRBV2|TRBJ1-3|few|12
ASKTGDAGNTIY
>TRBV4-1|TRBJ1-2|NA|13
ASSQDFGHAYGYT
>TRBV28|TRBJ2-7|NA|11
ATVRGGEYEQY
>TRBV2|TRBJ2-2|few|12
ASRLTGPTGELF
>TRBV29-1|TRBJ2-3|NA|14
SVEDPLAGATDTQY
>TRBV15|TRBJ2-7|NA|13
ATSRESRAGHEQY
>TRBV7-9|TRBJ1-1|few|10
ASRQGKSEAF
>TRBV28|TRBJ2-1|NA|10
ASSLTPGEQF
>TRBV7-9|TRBJ1-2|NA|12
ASSFQDRNYGYT
>TRBV25-1|TRBJ1-5|few|14
ASSDGGRGSNQPQH
>TRBV18|TRBJ1-3|NA|14
ASSPGTSSSGNTIY
>TRBV18|TRBJ2-5|NA|12
ASSLERNQETQY
>TRBV11-2|TRBJ2-7|NA|13
ASSFLASGGREQY
>TRBV29-1|TRBJ2-2|NA|13
SVDRQDGGTGELF
>TRBV20-1|TRBJ2-3|NA|9
SAEVTDTQY
>TRBV28|TRBJ2-5|NA|11
ARGGPLEETQY
>TRBV7-8|TRBJ2-7|NA|10
ASSLQSHEQY
>TRBV9|TRBJ2-1|NA|11
ASSATTRGEQF
>TRBV30|TRBJ1-4|NA|12
AWSVRTLFGELF
>TRBV7-8|TRBJ2-5|NA|12
ASSLGVVRETQY
>TRBV28|TRBJ2-7|NA|13
ASSGRDGSSYEQY
>TRBV7-2|TRBJ2-1|NA|14
ASSLDPGAAYNEQF
>TRBV6-5|TRBJ1-3|NA|10
ASRGSGNTIY
>TRBV4-1|TRBJ2-2|NA|14
ASSQGASANTGELF
>TRBV6-1|TRBJ2-2|NA|13
ASSERGAKDGELF
>TRBV10-3|TRBJ2-2|NA|14
AISEGSGSNTGELF
>TRBV13|TRBJ2-7|NA|12
ASSFRDYSYEQY
>TRBV6-6|TRBJ2-7|once|12
ASSYSATSDEQY